This is a list of T cell receptor beta chains from one sample in a study of blood T cell repertoires in COVID-19. The repertoire was sequenced with immunoSEQ multiplex PCR; TCRdb's copy has only in-frame clones and lacks some. This sample has approximately 220,000 clones, with approximately 85% found just once. Specimen: peripheral blood. These receptor sequences come from a woman between 70 and 85 years old with acute or convalescent COVID-19. CDR3s include the opening cysteine and the closing phenylalanine or tryptophan. D genes are given only for firm matches. Rows give clone size only sometimes, using once, few, many, or a class for an expanded clone.

j_call v_call cdr3_length d_call clone_size cdr3_aa cdr3_nt
TRBJ1-5 TRBV28 15 TRBD1 - CASRGGGQANQPQHF TGTGCCTCCCGGGGCGGCGGACAGGCGAATCAGCCCCAGCATTTT
TRBJ1-5 TRBV10-3 15 - once CAISEGSTVDQPQHF TGTGCCATCAGTGAGGGGAGTACGGTCGATCAGCCCCAGCATTTT
TRBJ1-2 TRBV7-2 14 TRBD1 - CASSSGQGNYGYTF TGTGCCAGCAGCTCGGGACAGGGGAACTATGGCTACACCTTC
TRBJ2-5 TRBV27 16 TRBD1 - CASSFAGQGSQETQYF TGTGCCAGCAGTTTCGCAGGACAGGGTTCCCAAGAGACCCAGTACTTC
TRBJ2-3 TRBV5-1 14 TRBD2 - CASSSTSGGDTQYF TGCGCCAGCAGCTCGACTAGCGGGGGAGATACGCAGTATTTT
TRBJ1-4 TRBV12-3/TRBV12-4 12 - - CASKYGNEKLFF TGTGCCAGCAAATACGGGAATGAAAAACTGTTTTTT
TRBJ1-1 TRBV3-1/TRBV3-2 15 - - CASSQGSGDIAEAFF TGTGCCAGCAGCCAAGGGTCAGGGGATATAGCTGAAGCTTTCTTT
TRBJ1-1 TRBV4-2 13 - - CASSRDTNTEAFF TGTGCCAGCAGCCGGGACACGAACACTGAAGCTTTCTTT
TRBJ1-2 TRBV7-2 14 TRBD1 - CASSLETGYYGYTF TGTGCCAGCAGCTTAGAGACAGGGTACTATGGCTACACCTTC
TRBJ2-3 TRBV27 14 TRBD2 - CASSFSGVSDTQYF TGTGCCAGCAGTTTTAGCGGGGTCTCAGATACGCAGTATTTT
TRBJ1-3 TRBV12-3/TRBV12-4 13 - - CASSWTERNTIYF TGTGCCAGCAGTTGGACAGAGCGAAACACCATATATTTT
TRBJ1-1 TRBV20-1 11 - - CSAFRDTEAFF TGCAGTGCCTTTCGGGACACTGAAGCTTTCTTT
TRBJ1-1 TRBV27 16 TRBD1 - CASSLGLRQGDTEAFF TGTGCCAGCAGTTTAGGTTTAAGACAGGGTGACACTGAAGCTTTCTTT
TRBJ2-2 TRBV14 16 - - CASTPSPSHSTGELFF TGTGCCAGCACCCCAAGTCCTAGCCACTCCACCGGGGAGCTGTTTTTT
TRBJ2-3 TRBV12-5 15 TRBD2 - CASGFGLAGEDTQYF TGTGCTAGTGGTTTCGGACTAGCGGGGGAAGATACGCAGTATTTT
TRBJ1-5 TRBV4-3 13 - few CASSQDLVQPQHF TGCGCCAGCAGCCAAGATCTAGTCCAGCCCCAGCATTTT
TRBJ2-3 TRBV5-1 15 TRBD1 - CASSLGQGASDTQYF TGCGCCAGCAGCTTAGGACAGGGGGCTTCAGATACGCAGTATTTT
TRBJ2-2 TRBV2 14 - - CASRAAGGKRELFF TGTGCCAGCAGAGCCGCAGGGGGGAAAAGGGAGCTGTTTTTT
TRBJ2-7 TRBV28 15 - - CASSSRGGGPGKQYF TGTGCCAGCAGTTCCCGTGGGGGGGGGCCCGGGAAGCAGTACTTC
TRBJ2-7 TRBV18 16 - few CASSPIPPGSSYEQYF TGTGCCAGCTCACCTATTCCCCCGGGTTCCTCCTACGAGCAGTACTTC
TRBJ2-1 TRBV4-3 20 TRBD2 - CASSQEFGLAVESSYNEQFF TGCGCCAGCAGCCAAGAGTTCGGACTAGCGGTGGAAAGCTCCTACAATGAGCAGTTCTTC
TRBJ2-1 TRBV5-6 15 - - CASSPLTGEDNEQFF TGTGCCAGCAGCCCGCTGACCGGCGAGGACAATGAGCAGTTCTTC
TRBJ1-4 TRBV25-1 13 TRBD1 - CASRQGWNEKLFF TGTGCCAGCAGACAGGGGTGGAATGAAAAACTGTTTTTT
TRBJ1-5 TRBV6-5 13 - - CASSSRVNQPQHF TGTGCCAGCAGTTCGAGGGTTAATCAGCCCCAGCATTTT
TRBJ1-1 TRBV6-1 15 - - CASSEVAGRRAEAFF TGTGCCAGCAGTGAAGTGGCGGGCCGTCGGGCTGAAGCTTTCTTT